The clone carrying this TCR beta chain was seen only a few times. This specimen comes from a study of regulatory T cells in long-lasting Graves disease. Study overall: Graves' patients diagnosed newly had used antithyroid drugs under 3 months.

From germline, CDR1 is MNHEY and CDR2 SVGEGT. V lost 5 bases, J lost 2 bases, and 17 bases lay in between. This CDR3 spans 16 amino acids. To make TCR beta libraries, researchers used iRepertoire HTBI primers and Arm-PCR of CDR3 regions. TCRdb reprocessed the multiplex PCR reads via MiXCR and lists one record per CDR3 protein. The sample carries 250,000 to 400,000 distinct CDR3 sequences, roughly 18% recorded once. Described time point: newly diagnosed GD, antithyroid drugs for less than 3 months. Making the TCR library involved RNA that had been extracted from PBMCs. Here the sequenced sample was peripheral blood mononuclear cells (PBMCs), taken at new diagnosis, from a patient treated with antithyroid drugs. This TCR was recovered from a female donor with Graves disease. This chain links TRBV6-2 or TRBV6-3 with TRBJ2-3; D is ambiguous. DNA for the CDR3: TGTGCCAGCAGTGAAGCCATCGACTCCGTCACAGATACGCAGTATTTT. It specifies CASSEAIDSVTDTQYF.